These 18 T cell receptor beta chains were all obtained from the same sample, sequenced in a study of shared clonotypes between healthy human individuals. Sequenced by immunoSEQ multiplex PCR; TCRdb stores in-frame clones only, minus some. Counted here are fewer than 1.6 million clones, about 98.5% occurring once; the ten biggest clones make up about 0.4%. Material: naive CD4+ T cells sorted from blood. Sample subset: CD45RA+ positively selected. The source is a man younger than 45 in good health.

The chain uses TRBV6-9 and TRBJ2-3, with D uncertain. The V end lost 5 bases, the J end lost 5 bases, and 5 bases lay between the germline ends. The CDR3 covers 11 residues. Looked up from germline, CDR1 is MNHGY and CDR2 is SVAAGI. The CDR3 sequence: CASSLEDTQYF. The CDR3 nucleotides read TGTGCCAGCAGTCTAGAAGATACGCAGTATTTT.

The DNA for the CDR3 is TGTGCCAGCAGTTTAGGCGGGAGGGCCCGTAGTGAGCAGTACTTC. Translation gives CASSLGGRARSEQYF. J is TRBJ2-7 and V is TRBV28, with 9 nucleotides matching TRBD2. The CDR3 runs 15 residues. J lost 7 bases, V lost 2 bases, and 9 bases had no gene match. Germline CDR1 MDHEN, CDR2 SYDVKM.

The chain has TRBV10-3 and TRBJ2-3; no firm D call. The V end lost 4 bases, the J end lost 1 base, and 9 bases lay between the germline ends. Germline V gives CDR1 ENHRY, CDR2 SYGVKD. This CDR3 spans 14 amino acids. The CDR3 DNA is TGTGCCATCAGTGGCGCCACTGGCACAGATACGCAGTATTTT. It is translated as CAISGATGTDTQYF.

Note on this clone: One end of the junction fails to match germline, which may point to a read error. The rearrangement uses TRBV7-2 and TRBJ2-7; 10 nucleotides agree with TRBD1. Germline CDR1 is SGHTA and CDR2 is FQGNSA. The CDR3 is made up of 14 amino acids. CDR3 nucleotides: TGTGCCAGCAGCTTACCGGCCCGGACAGGGGGAGATCACTTC. This gives the protein CASSLPARTGGDHF.

The rearrangement joins TRBV5-4 to TRBJ2-5, with TRBD2 identical over 11 bases. V shed 4 bases, J shed 1 base, and the junction held 3 bases outside the gene matches. Germline CDR1 SGHNT, CDR2 YYREEE (reference sequence). The CDR3 is 15 amino acids. CDR3 sequence reads: CASSPTSGAQETQYF. CDR3 DNA sequence: TGTGCCAGCAGCCCGACTAGCGGGGCCCAAGAGACCCAGTACTTC.

Turning to this clone: Within the sample, other DNA sequences also encode this same CDR3. V and J are TRBV7-2 and TRBJ1-2; perhaps TRBD1 as D (5 bases). V was clipped by 5 bases and J by 5 bases, with 6 bases between them. From germline, CDR1 is SGHTA and CDR2 FQGNSA. This CDR3 is built from 11 residues. CDR3 nucleotides: TGTGCCAGCAGCCCAGGGTATGGCTACACCTTC. Amino acid sequence: CASSPGYGYTF.

The rearrangement joins TRBV27 to TRBJ2-2; D is unclear. V was cut by 5 bases and J by 6 bases, with 13 bases left in between. Per the germline V gene, CDR1 is MNHEY and CDR2 is SMNVEV (reference sequence). The CDR3 is made up of 14 amino acids. The CDR3 sequence is CASSPRAPSGELFF. The CDR3 DNA follows: TGTGCCAGCAGTCCAAGAGCTCCCTCCGGGGAGCTGTTTTTT.

The V call is TRBV27, the J call TRBJ2-2; TRBD1 is a possible D gene (6 bases). The germline V gene encodes CDR1 MNHEY and CDR2 SMNVEV (reference sequence). CDR3 length equals 14 residues. V was shortened by 6 bases and J by 3 bases, with 11 bases between the two germline ends. CDR3 in amino acids: CASSRDIHTGELFF. The CDR3 bases are TGTGCCAGCAGCCGGGACATACACACCGGGGAGCTGTTTTTT.

This chain joins TRBV28 and TRBJ2-6, with a weak D call TRBD2 (6 bases). Deletions cut 6 bases from V and 0 bases from J, with 15 bases between. Germline loops: CDR1 MDHEN, CDR2 SYDVKM. This CDR3 has 17 amino acids. The CDR3 DNA sequence: TGTGCCAGCAGCGCCCGAGGCGGGGCCTCTGGGGCCAACGTCCTGACTTTC. This codes for CASSARGGASGANVLTF. The variable domain in full, completed from reference TRBV28 and TRBJ2-6, reads DVKVTQSSRYLVKRTGEKVFLECVQDMDHENMFWYRQDPGLGLRLIYFSYDVKMKEKGDIPEGYSVSREKKERFSLILESASTNQTSMYLCASSARGGASGANVLTFGAGSRLTVL.

This clone occurred once. The rearrangement links TRBV27 to TRBJ2-7; 12 bases fit TRBD2. This CDR3 has 17 amino acids. The ends lost 6 bases at V and 0 bases at J; junction bases unmatched: 9. Looked up from germline, CDR1 is MNHEY and CDR2 is SMNVEV (reference sequence). The CDR3 here is CASSAVGLAGTSYEQYF. The CDR3 nucleotides are TGTGCCAGCAGCGCCGTCGGACTAGCGGGGACCTCCTACGAGCAGTACTTC.

The rearrangement links TRBV14 to TRBJ2-1; 9 nucleotides match TRBD2. Germline V lookup: CDR1 SGHDN, CDR2 FVKESK. Losses at the gene ends were 1 base for V and 2 bases for J; bases not matched to a gene: 0. There are 15 residues in the CDR3. The CDR3 DNA follows: TGTGCCAGCAGCCAAGTAGCGGGAGCCTACAATGAGCAGTTCTTC. Amino acids: CASSQVAGAYNEQFF.

The chain carries TRBV19 and TRBJ1-2; D is unresolved. CDR3 length: 12 residues. Looked up from germline, CDR1 is LNHDA and CDR2 is SQIVND (reference sequence). V was cut by 5 bases and J by 7 bases, with 11 bases left in between. CDR3 residues: CASSFSTSGYTF. The DNA of the CDR3 is TGTGCCAGTAGTTTCTCAACAAGTGGCTACACCTTC.

V and J are TRBV5-1 and TRBJ2-5; the match to TRBD1 covers 7 bases. CDR1 and CDR2 (germline): SGHRS, YFSETQ. After removal of 6 bases from V and 4 bases from J, the junction contained 6 bases not matched to a gene. The CDR3 runs 13 residues. CDR3 in amino acids: CASTETGTETQYF. The CDR3 DNA is TGCGCCAGCACCGAGACAGGGACAGAGACCCAGTACTTC.

J is TRBJ2-1 and V is TRBV14, with 10 bases aligning to TRBD2. V was clipped by 1 base and J by 7 bases; unmatched bases: 7. The CDR3 is 16 amino acids. Germline V lookup: CDR1 SGHDN, CDR2 FVKESK. CDR3 coding DNA: TGTGCCAGCAGCCAAGGACAAGCGGGAGGGGGAAATGAGCAGTTCTTC. Translated: CASSQGQAGGGNEQFF.

On this clone: This CDR3 is also generated by other DNA sequences in the sample. The genes are TRBV7-9 and TRBJ2-3; TRBD2 agrees at 7 bases. This CDR3 region has 15 residues. V lost 3 bases and J lost 0; bases outside the gene matches: 3. Germline assignment: CDR1 SEHNR and CDR2 FQNEAQ (reference sequence). DNA for the CDR3: TGTGCCAGCAGCTTGGCTAGCGGTAGCACAGATACGCAGTATTTT. This sequence encodes CASSLASGSTDTQYF.

The chain has TRBV2 and TRBJ1-5; TRBD1 aligns across 11 bases. With 5 bases clipped from V and 4 bases from J, the junction kept 4 bases outside the gene matches. This CDR3 contains 15 residues. CDR1 is SNHLY and CDR2 is FYNNEI in the germline V gene. The CDR3 is CASSRTGGENQPQHF. CDR3 DNA sequence: TGTGCCAGCAGTAGGACAGGGGGCGAAAATCAGCCCCAGCATTTT.

The V and J genes are TRBV18 and TRBJ2-1; the D is unclear. The V end lost 2 bases, the J end lost 8 bases, and 13 bases lay between the germline ends. Germline CDR1 reads KGHSH; CDR2 reads LQKENI. The CDR3 consists of 14 residues. CDR3 coding DNA: TGTGCCAGCTCACCAAGATCGGGCTTCGATGAGCAGTTCTTC. Its protein product is CASSPRSGFDEQFF.

This clone was detected only once. V and J are TRBV28 and TRBJ2-3; no clear D gene. The V end was cut by 6 bases, the J end by 0 bases, with 7 bases between. Germline assignment: CDR1 MDHEN and CDR2 SYDVKM. The CDR3 loop spans 13 amino acids. CDR3 in DNA: TGTGCCAGCAGGTTCCAGAGCACAGATACGCAGTATTTT. Amino acid sequence: CASRFQSTDTQYF.